Presented here are 32 T cell receptor beta chains from one specimen sequenced in a study of cytomegalovirus exposure and HLA in healthy donors. The PCR ran on 60 Vbeta and 13 Jbeta primers. Libraries were prepared by immunoSEQ multiplex PCR; TCRdb keeps only in-frame clonotypes and omits some of them. The sample consists of 150,000 to 200,000 clones, about 80% of them appearing once. The specimen was PBMCs. The origin of the receptors is a woman between 35 and 50 years old in good health and CMV-seronegative.

The chain couples TRBV7-3 to TRBJ2-3; 8 nucleotides align to TRBD1. Trimming removed 1 base from V and 6 bases from J; junction bases left unmatched: 6. The CDR3 length is 15 residues. Germline V lookup: CDR1 SGHTA, CDR2 FQGTGA. CDR3: CASSLRLQGADTQYF. CDR3 in DNA: TGTGCCAGCAGCTTAAGGTTGCAGGGGGCTGATACGCAGTATTTT.

This clone was observed a handful of times. The rearrangement links TRBV7-2 to TRBJ2-7, with 7 bases identical to TRBD2. Per the germline V gene, CDR1 is SGHTA and CDR2 is FQGNSA. V dropped 1 base and J dropped 4; count of bases not matched to a gene: 4. The length of the CDR3 is 14 residues. CDR3 protein: CASSLGRGGYEQYF. The CDR3 DNA is TGTGCCAGCAGCTTAGGCCGCGGGGGATACGAGCAGTACTTC.

The chain links TRBV11-3 to TRBJ1-1; D might be TRBD1 (5 bases). The CDR3 has 14 residues. V was shortened by 4 bases and J by 4 bases, with 13 bases between the two germline ends. In germline, CDR1 is SGHNT, CDR2 YENEEA. CDR3 region: CASSWREGATEAFF. The CDR3 nucleotides are TGTGCCAGCAGCTGGCGCGAAGGGGCCACTGAAGCTTTCTTT. Drawing the rest from reference TRBV11-3 and TRBJ1-1, the complete variable domain is EAGVVQSPRYKIIEKKQPVAFWCNPISGHNTLYWYLQNLGQGPELLIRYENEEAVDDSQLPKDRFSAERLKGVDSTLKIQPAELGDSAVYLCASSWREGATEAFFGQGTRLTVV.

This sequence joins TRBV7-9 and TRBJ1-4; 12 bases map to TRBD1. This CDR3 has 18 residues. The V gene end was trimmed by 5 bases and the J gene end by 7 bases; junction bases not matched to a gene: 14. Germline V CDR1 and CDR2: SEHNR, FQNEAQ (reference sequence). CDR3 region: CASSLRGDRGQGGEKLFF. The CDR3 nucleotides are TGTGCCAGCAGCCTCCGGGGGGACAGGGGGCAAGGAGGTGAAAAACTGTTTTTT.

V gene TRBV5-6 combines with J gene TRBJ2-2, with D perhaps matching TRBD1 (6 bases). CDR1 SGHDT and CDR2 YYEEEE come from the germline V gene. V was cut by 2 bases and J by 2 bases, with 13 bases left in between. This CDR3 has 16 amino acids. CDR3 sequence (DNA): TGTGCCAGCAGCTTAAGGTCAGGGGCTAACACCGGGGAGCTGTTTTTT. Translation: CASSLRSGANTGELFF.

This clone was observed a few times. The gene calls are TRBV7-9 and TRBJ2-7, with D possibly being TRBD2 (5 bases). The CDR3 sequence is 14 residues long. Germline CDR1 SEHNR, CDR2 FQNEAQ (reference sequence). The CDR3 loop reads CSSSLEIRGYEQYV. CDR3 nucleotide sequence: TGTTCTAGCAGCTTGGAGATACGGGGATACGAGCAGTACGTC.

This chain links TRBV7-9 with TRBJ1-1; TRBD1 matches at 7 bases. This CDR3 region has 15 residues. Germline values: CDR1 SEHNR, CDR2 FQNEAQ (reference sequence). V dropped 5 bases and J dropped 1; count of bases not matched to a gene: 7. The CDR3 nucleotides are TGTGCCAGCAGCCGACACCGGACAGGGAACACTGAAGCTTTCTTT. As protein: CASSRHRTGNTEAFF.

The chain is built from TRBV6-6 and TRBJ2-4, with D tentatively TRBD2 (6 bases). Germline CDR1 MNHNY, CDR2 SVGAGI (reference sequence). The CDR3 extends over 14 amino acids. V was cut by 5 bases and J by 9 bases, with 17 bases left in between. CDR3 residues: CASSPEGFHGIQYF. The CDR3 DNA sequence: TGTGCCAGCAGTCCGGAGGGGTTTCATGGCATTCAGTACTTC.

The chain joins TRBV7-9 to TRBJ1-1; D not resolved. Germline V gene lookup returns CDR1 SEHNR and CDR2 FQNEAQ (reference sequence). Between the trimmed V and J ends, which lost 1 base and 2 bases, there was a span of 11 bases. The CDR3 sequence is 15 residues long. In nucleotides, the CDR3 is TGTGCCAGCAGCTTAGGAGATCGGGTAAACACTGAAGCTTTCTTT. It yields the protein CASSLGDRVNTEAFF. Supplemented by reference TRBV7-9 and TRBJ1-1, the full variable domain reads DTGVSQNPRHKITKRGQNVTFRCDPISEHNRLYWYRQTLGQGPEFLTYFQNEAQLEKSRLLSDRFSAERPKGSFSTLEIQRTEQGDSAMYLCASSLGDRVNTEAFFGQGTRLTVV.

This rearrangement joins TRBV19 to TRBJ2-3; 7 bases align to TRBD2. The CDR3 length is 15 residues. Trimming cost V 1 base and J 5 bases; bases outside gene matches: 6. Germline CDR1 LNHDA, CDR2 SQIVND (reference sequence). CDR3 bases: TGTGCCAGTAGTATAGGCCCTTCGGGAGGAGATACGCAGTATTTT. It yields the protein CASSIGPSGGDTQYF.

This chain connects TRBV4-3 to TRBJ1-2, with 9 bases that match TRBD1. The CDR3 has 14 residues. V lost 1 base to trimming and J lost 8 bases; unmatched junction nucleotides: 5. The germline V gene has CDR1 LGHNA and CDR2 YSLEER. CDR3 amino acids: CASSQVNRGLGYTF. The CDR3 nucleotides are TGCGCCAGCAGCCAAGTCAACAGGGGGCTGGGCTACACCTTC.

V is TRBV19 and J is TRBJ1-3; D remains unclear. With 3 bases removed from V and 2 bases from J, the gap between germline ends came to 14 bases. The germline V gene encodes CDR1 LNHDA and CDR2 SQIVND (reference sequence). This CDR3 contains 16 residues. The CDR3 bases are TGTGCCAGTAGTATTGTCGCCGGACTGCCTGGAAACACCATATATTTT. Translating gives CASSIVAGLPGNTIYF.

The chain has TRBV5-8 and TRBJ1-1; the D gene is possibly TRBD1 (5 bases). The V end was cut by 0 bases, the J end by 5 bases, with 14 bases between. The CDR3 extends over 15 amino acids. Per germline, CDR1 SGHTS and CDR2 YDEGEE. DNA of the CDR3: TGTGCCAGCAGCTTGGCCAAAGGGGTAGAAACTGAAGCTTTCTTT. Amino acid sequence: CASSLAKGVETEAFF.

This clone was counted a few times. This chain links TRBV27 with TRBJ1-5; no reliable D call. V lost 5 bases, J lost 7 bases, and 15 bases lay in between. The germline V gene has CDR1 MNHEY and CDR2 SMNVEV (reference sequence). The CDR3 is 14 residues long. The DNA for the CDR3 is TGTGCCAGCAGTGAGGGAGAGCCGAACCAGCCCCAGCATTTT. It encodes CASSEGEPNQPQHF.

The chain couples TRBV6-4 to TRBJ2-7; 9 nucleotides align to TRBD1. CDR3 length: 18 residues. The ends lost 4 bases at V and 2 bases at J; junction bases unmatched: 15. Germline V lookup: CDR1 MRHNA, CDR2 SNTAGT. This CDR3 reads CASSVPGQGEIHTYEQYF. The DNA for the CDR3 is TGTGCCAGCAGTGTTCCGGGACAGGGAGAGATCCATACCTACGAGCAGTACTTC.

The V gene is TRBV7-2, the J gene TRBJ1-4, with TRBD1 matching 7 bases. The CDR3 is made up of 16 amino acids. J gave up 5 bases and V 5 bases, and 11 bases lay outside the gene matches. Germline V gene lookup returns CDR1 SGHTA and CDR2 FQGNSA. The CDR3 protein is CASSPNFGRGNEKLFF. CDR3 nucleotides: TGTGCCAGCAGCCCAAATTTCGGCAGGGGGAATGAAAAACTGTTTTTT. The full variable domain, its missing parts supplied by reference TRBV7-2 and TRBJ1-4, is GAGVSQSPSNKVTEKGKDVELRCDPISGHTALYWYRQSLGQGLEFLIYFQGNSAPDKSGLPSDRFSAERTGGSVSTLTIQRTQQEDSAVYLCASSPNFGRGNEKLFFGSGTQLSVL.

V is TRBV10-3 and J is TRBJ1-1; 8 positions agree with TRBD1. Trimming at V came to 7 bases and at J to 4 bases, leaving 5 bases not matched to a gene. CDR1 ENHRY and CDR2 SYGVKD come from the germline V gene. CDR3 length equals 13 residues. CDR3 sequence (DNA): TGTGCCATCACCGGCGACAGGGGCACTGAAGCTTTCTTT. Its protein is CAITGDRGTEAFF.

The rearrangement joins TRBV18 to TRBJ2-5; a weak D match, TRBD2 (5 bases). V lost 6 bases and J 5 bases, leaving 16 bases between the germline ends. The length of the CDR3 is 14 residues. Germline V gene data show CDR1 as KGHSH and CDR2 as LQKENI. CDR3 in amino acids: CASSPDGRGETQYF. CDR3 nucleotide sequence: TGTGCCAGCTCCCCCGATGGGAGAGGGGAGACCCAGTACTTC.

V gene TRBV12-5 combines with J gene TRBJ1-5; 7 bases line up with TRBD1. The CDR3 length is 16 residues. The germline V gene encodes CDR1 LGHNT and CDR2 FRNRAP. Trimming took 0 bases from V and 6 from J; bases not matched to a gene: 8. The CDR3, as DNA: TGTGCTAGTGGTTTGGTACCGAGGGGGCGGAGTCAGCCCCAGCATTTT. It encodes CASGLVPRGRSQPQHF.

This chain connects TRBV27 to TRBJ1-2; 10 bases are shared with TRBD1. This CDR3 region has 14 residues. The trim removed 5 bases at V and 7 bases at J, leaving 7 bases unmatched. Germline lookup yields CDR1 MNHEY and CDR2 SMNVEV (reference sequence). CDR3 in amino acids: CASSPGQGWAGYTF. In DNA form, the CDR3 reads TGTGCCAGCAGTCCGGGACAGGGGTGGGCTGGCTACACCTTC.

The chain links TRBV28 to TRBJ2-1; 10 bases align to TRBD1. The CDR3 runs to 15 residues. Looked up from germline, CDR1 is MDHEN and CDR2 is SYDVKM. Losses at the gene ends were 6 bases for V and 5 bases for J; bases not matched to a gene: 7. CDR3 residues: CASSHLGTGDNEQFF. The CDR3 region has the DNA TGTGCCAGCAGCCATCTTGGGACAGGGGACAATGAGCAGTTCTTC.

V and J are TRBV9 and TRBJ1-2, with D possibly being TRBD1 (6 bases). Germline V lookup: CDR1 SGDLS, CDR2 YYNGEE. V lost 4 bases and J 4 bases, leaving 11 bases between the germline ends. The CDR3 has 13 amino acids. The DNA of the CDR3 is TGTGCCAGCAGCCTTACAGGGAGCTATGGCTACACCTTC. Translation gives CASSLTGSYGYTF. Full variable domain (outside the CDR3, taken from reference TRBV9 and TRBJ1-2): DSGVTQTPKHLITATGQRVTLRCSPRSGDLSVYWYQQSLDQGLQFLIQYYNGEERAKGNILERFSAQQFPDLHSELNLSSLELGDSALYFCASSLTGSYGYTFGSGTRLTVV.

The genes are TRBV4-1 and TRBJ2-3, with 12 bases matching TRBD2. The CDR3 length is 17 residues. Germline loops: CDR1 MGHRA, CDR2 YSYEKL. J gave up 3 bases and V 0 bases, and 4 bases lay outside the gene matches. This chain's CDR3 is CASSQEGLAGRTDTQYF. Here the CDR3 DNA reads TGCGCCAGCAGCCAAGAGGGACTAGCGGGTCGGACAGATACGCAGTATTTT.

This chain joins TRBV11-3 and TRBJ1-1; 7 nucleotides line up with TRBD1. V lost 0 bases, J lost 3 bases, and 4 bases stayed unmatched. The CDR3 extends over 15 amino acids. CDR1 is SGHNT, CDR2 YENEEA, per germline. The CDR3 reads CASSLDGQADTEAFF. The CDR3 region has the DNA TGTGCCAGCAGCTTAGATGGACAGGCGGACACTGAAGCTTTCTTT.

Here the CDR3 reads CASSPRQGQVGLGPQHF. CDR3 bases: TGTGCCAGCTCACCCAGACAGGGCCAAGTCGGGTTAGGGCCCCAGCATTTT. The chain carries TRBV18 and TRBJ1-5; 7 bases agree with TRBD1. The CDR3 has 17 residues. After removal of 3 bases from V and 9 bases from J, the junction contained 17 bases not matched to a gene. Germline lookup yields CDR1 KGHSH and CDR2 LQKENI.

The chain joins TRBV25-1 to TRBJ1-2; weak D call: TRBD1 (5 bases). Germline CDR1 reads MGHDK; CDR2 reads SYGVNS. The CDR3 consists of 14 residues. V lost 2 bases and J 4 bases, leaving 11 bases between the germline ends. CDR3 DNA sequence: TGTGCCAGCAGTGAACTCGGAAGGGGCTATGGCTACACCTTC. Amino acids: CASSELGRGYGYTF.

V is TRBV11-3 and J is TRBJ1-4; no definite D call. The V end lost 2 bases, the J end lost 10 bases, and 14 bases lay between the germline ends. Germline V gives CDR1 SGHNT, CDR2 YENEEA. CDR3 length: 14 amino acids. CDR3 bases: TGTGCCAGCAGCTTATCGGCGGTAGAAGGAAAACTGTTTTTT. This encodes CASSLSAVEGKLFF.

The CDR3 coding sequence is TGTGCCAGCAGCCCCCAGGTGGGGGACTACGAGCAGTACGTC. It specifies CASSPQVGDYEQYV. V gene TRBV11-2 combines with J gene TRBJ2-7; D possibly matches TRBD1 or TRBD2 (5 bases each). The V gene lost 5 bases and the J gene lost 3 bases, with 14 bases spanning the gap. CDR1 is SGHAT, CDR2 FQNNGV, per germline. The CDR3 is made up of 14 amino acids.

This rearrangement joins TRBV7-9 to TRBJ2-3; D might be TRBD2 (5 bases). Trimming left V 3 bases short and J 0 bases short, with 7 bases between. Germline V lookup: CDR1 SEHNR, CDR2 FQNEAQ (reference sequence). The CDR3 is 14 amino acids. The CDR3 sequence: CASSFRTSTDTQYF. CDR3 DNA sequence: TGTGCCAGCAGCTTCAGGACTAGCACAGATACGCAGTATTTT. The variable domain in full, completed from reference TRBV7-9 and TRBJ2-3, reads DTGVSQNPRHKITKRGQNVTFRCDPISEHNRLYWYRQTLGQGPEFLTYFQNEAQLEKSRLLSDRFSAERPKGSFSTLEIQRTEQGDSAMYLCASSFRTSTDTQYFGPGTRLTVL.

This chain links TRBV5-4 with TRBJ1-5; D not certain. The CDR3 totals 12 residues. Trimming pared 0 bases from V and 6 bases from J, leaving 4 bases between. Germline V gene lookup returns CDR1 SGHNT and CDR2 YYREEE (reference sequence). CDR3 DNA: TGTGCCAGCAGCTTGGATCTTCAGCCCCAGCATTTT. Amino acid sequence: CASSLDLQPQHF.

The rearrangement uses TRBV11-3 and TRBJ2-1; D remains unclear. The CDR3 extends over 15 amino acids. Germline CDR1 reads SGHNT; CDR2 reads YENEEA. V was cut by 1 base and J by 4 bases, with 11 bases left in between. In DNA, the CDR3 is TGTGCCAGCAGCTTAGCCCGAGAGAAATACAATGAGCAGTTCTTC. Encoded protein: CASSLAREKYNEQFF.

The chain carries TRBV5-4 and TRBJ1-5; D might be TRBD1 (6 bases). The CDR3 runs 14 residues. The germline V gene has CDR1 SGHNT and CDR2 YYREEE (reference sequence). V was shortened by 5 bases and J by 6 bases, with 15 bases between the two germline ends. The CDR3 DNA reads TGTGCCAGCAGGGCAGGGGTTACCGGTCAGCCCCAGCATTTT. This gives the protein CASRAGVTGQPQHF.